These 14 T cell receptor beta chains came from one sample sequenced in a study of shared clonotypes between healthy human individuals. Data came from immunoSEQ multiplex PCR; TCRdb stores just in-frame clones and leaves some out. The table includes some 2,000,000 clones, roughly 94% detected once. Sequencing input: naive CD4+ T cells sorted from blood. Indicated subset: CD45RA+ positively selected. These receptors came from a man younger than 35 in good health.

This chain joins TRBV5-1 and TRBJ2-5; 7 bases agree with TRBD1. The V and J ends lost 2 bases and 5 bases, in that order; junction bases with no gene match: 3. This CDR3 region has 13 residues. Germline CDR1 is SGHRS and CDR2 is YFSETQ. CDR3 sequence: CASSFQQGETQYF. In DNA, the CDR3 is TGCGCCAGCAGCTTTCAACAGGGGGAGACCCAGTACTTC.

The chain is built from TRBV4-1 and TRBJ2-7, with 8 bases lining up with TRBD1. The germline CDR1 and CDR2 sequences are MGHRA and YSYEKL. This CDR3 spans 15 amino acids. The V segment lost 5 bases and the J segment 7 bases; nucleotides outside the gene matches: 13. CDR3 amino acids: CASSSTRDRDREQYF. The CDR3 DNA reads as TGCGCCAGCAGCTCTACTCGGGACCGGGACAGGGAGCAGTACTTC.

The gene calls are TRBV7-2 and TRBJ2-3; 15 bases are shared with TRBD2. J was trimmed by 2 bases and V by 6 bases; bases with no gene match: 6. Germline CDR1 reads SGHTA; CDR2 reads FQGNSA. The CDR3 spans 17 residues. The CDR3 coding sequence is TGTGCCAGCAGGCCCGGGACTAGCGGGGGGTTCACAGATACGCAGTATTTT. Translation gives CASRPGTSGGFTDTQYF.

V usage is TRBV30 and J usage is TRBJ1-5; TRBD1 matches 7 bases. This CDR3 has 15 amino acids. V was clipped by 3 bases and J by 2 bases; unmatched bases: 7. Germline CDR1 is GTSNPN and CDR2 is SVGIG (reference sequence). The CDR3 DNA reads as TGTGCCTGGAGCTTAGGGGGCGGTGGCAATCAGCCCCAGCATTTT. Translation gives CAWSLGGGGNQPQHF.

The chain carries TRBV9 and TRBJ2-1; 13 bases fit TRBD2. This CDR3 spans 18 amino acids. V lost 0 bases and J lost 4; bases outside the gene matches: 7. Per the germline V gene, CDR1 is SGDLS and CDR2 is YYNGEE. CDR3 coding DNA: TGTGCCAGCAGCGTAGGGGGACTAGCGGGACCAGGGTACAATGAGCAGTTCTTC. Translating gives CASSVGGLAGPGYNEQFF.

V gene TRBV27 combines with J gene TRBJ1-1; tentative D call: TRBD1 (5 bases). Germline V gene sequence: CDR1 MNHEY, CDR2 SMNVEV (reference sequence). Deletions cut 2 bases from V and 0 bases from J, with 10 bases between. This CDR3 contains 15 residues. CDR3 sequence: CASSLERGLNTEAFF. CDR3 coding DNA: TGTGCCAGCAGTTTAGAGCGGGGGTTGAACACTGAAGCTTTCTTT.

This clone appeared a single time. The J gene is TRBJ2-3, the V gene TRBV5-1; 9 bases fit TRBD2. The V and J ends lost 5 bases and 3 bases, in that order; junction bases with no gene match: 4. This CDR3 is built from 14 residues. Germline CDR1 SGHRS, CDR2 YFSETQ. CDR3 sequence: CASRQTSGTDTQYF. CDR3 nucleotide sequence: TGCGCCAGCAGACAGACTAGCGGAACAGATACGCAGTATTTT.

In this sample, this clone turned up once. This sequence joins TRBV28 and TRBJ2-3; no reliable D call. Germline V gives CDR1 MDHEN, CDR2 SYDVKM. The CDR3 is 12 residues long. The ends were cut back, 8 bases at V and 2 bases at J, with 8 bases in the middle. As DNA, the CDR3 is TGTGCCAGCTGGGGTCTCACAGATACGCAGTATTTT. It specifies CASWGLTDTQYF.

In the case of this clone: A junction end diverges from the germline sequence, so it may reflect a read error. The rearrangement uses TRBV7-7 and TRBJ2-2, with TRBD2 matching 11 bases. From germline, CDR1 is SSHAT and CDR2 FNYEAQ (reference sequence). This CDR3 is 16 amino acids long. DNA for the CDR3: TGTGCTAGCAGCTTGACTAGCGGGATGGCCACCGGGGAGCTGTTTTTT. Amino acids: CASSLTSGMATGELFF.

This clone was recorded once. The J gene is TRBJ1-4, the V gene TRBV7-9; 7 bases fit TRBD1. The CDR3 totals 16 residues. J lost 6 bases, V lost 5 bases, and 12 bases had no gene match. Germline V gives CDR1 SEHNR, CDR2 FQNEAQ (reference sequence). The CDR3 sequence: CASSPTGNRGDEKLFF. Here the CDR3 DNA reads TGTGCCAGCAGCCCCACGGGAAACAGGGGAGATGAAAAACTGTTTTTT.

The V call is TRBV7-9, the J call TRBJ2-5, with TRBD1 identical over 7 bases. With 5 bases clipped from V and 2 bases from J, the junction kept 14 bases outside the gene matches. The CDR3 has 17 amino acids. Germline V gene data show CDR1 as SEHNR and CDR2 as FQNEAQ (reference sequence). CDR3 sequence (DNA): TGTGCCAGCAGCCCCGGGACAGAGACCATTAAACAAGAGACCCAGTACTTC. This sequence encodes CASSPGTETIKQETQYF.

This sequence joins TRBV7-2 and TRBJ1-2; TRBD1 agrees at 10 bases. The germline V gene encodes CDR1 SGHTA and CDR2 FQGNSA. The length of the CDR3 is 15 residues. Unmatched junction bases numbered 7, after V lost 1 base and J lost 8 bases. CDR3 sequence reads: CASSLDGTGARGYTF. The CDR3 DNA sequence: TGTGCCAGCAGCTTAGACGGGACAGGGGCGAGAGGCTACACCTTC.

This clone was counted between two and nine times. The rearrangement links TRBV6-1 to TRBJ2-7, with D perhaps assigned TRBD1 or TRBD2 (5 bases each). V was pared by 3 bases and J by 0 bases, with 12 bases between. Germline V gives CDR1 MNHNS, CDR2 SASEGT. This CDR3 comprises 15 residues. CDR3 nucleotide sequence: TGTGCCAGCAGTGATCGGTGGGGGAGCTCCTACGAGCAGTACTTC. As protein: CASSDRWGSSYEQYF.

The chain has TRBV7-2 and TRBJ1-5, with D uncertain. The CDR3 totals 17 residues. Trimming cost V 5 bases and J 1 base, with 18 bases left between them. The V gene's germline CDR1 is SGHTA and CDR2 FQGNSA. CDR3: CASSPLEAALSNQPQHF. CDR3 DNA sequence: TGTGCCAGCAGCCCCCTCGAGGCAGCCCTCAGCAATCAGCCCCAGCATTTT.